The T cell receptor beta chain under discussion was sequenced for a study of cytomegalovirus exposure and HLA in healthy donors. The sample holds one count of this clone. The PCR had 60 Vbeta and 13 Jbeta primers. Sequenced by immunoSEQ multiplex PCR; TCRdb stores in-frame clones only, minus some. This table has over 150,000 clones, almost 85% appearing once. In germline, CDR1 is SEHNR, CDR2 FQNEAQ (reference sequence). This CDR3 contains 13 residues. The receptor comes from a boy aged 2-15 years in good health and CMV-seronegative. The sequencing input was PBMCs. This chain uses TRBV7-9 with TRBJ2-5; 8 bases fit TRBD2. Matching the DNA end better, TRBJ2-7 makes the J call doubtful. This chain's CDR3 is CASSFSGEGEQYF. In nucleotides, the CDR3 is TGTGCCAGCAGCTTTAGCGGGGAGGGCGAGCAGTACTTC.